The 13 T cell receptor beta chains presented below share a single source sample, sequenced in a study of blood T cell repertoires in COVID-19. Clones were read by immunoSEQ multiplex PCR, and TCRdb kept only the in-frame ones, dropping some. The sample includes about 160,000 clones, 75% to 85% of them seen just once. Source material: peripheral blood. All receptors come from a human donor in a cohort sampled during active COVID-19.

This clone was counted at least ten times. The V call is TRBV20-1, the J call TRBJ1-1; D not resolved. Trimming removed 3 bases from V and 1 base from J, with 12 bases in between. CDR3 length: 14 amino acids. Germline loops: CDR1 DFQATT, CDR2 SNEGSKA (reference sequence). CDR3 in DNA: TGCAGTGCTAGTGGAGGCACCAGGAACACTGAAGCTTTCTTT. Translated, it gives CSASGGTRNTEAFF.

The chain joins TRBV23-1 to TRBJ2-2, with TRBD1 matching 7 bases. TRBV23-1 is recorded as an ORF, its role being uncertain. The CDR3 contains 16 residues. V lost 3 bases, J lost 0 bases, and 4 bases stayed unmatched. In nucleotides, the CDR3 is TGCGCCAGCAGTCATAGGACAGGCTCGAACACCGGGGAGCTGTTTTTT. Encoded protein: CASSHRTGSNTGELFF.

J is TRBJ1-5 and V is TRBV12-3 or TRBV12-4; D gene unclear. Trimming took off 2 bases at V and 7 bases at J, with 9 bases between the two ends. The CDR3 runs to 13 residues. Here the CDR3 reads CASSLTLAQPQHF. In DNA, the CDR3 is TGTGCCAGCAGTTTAACGTTGGCCCAGCCCCAGCATTTT.

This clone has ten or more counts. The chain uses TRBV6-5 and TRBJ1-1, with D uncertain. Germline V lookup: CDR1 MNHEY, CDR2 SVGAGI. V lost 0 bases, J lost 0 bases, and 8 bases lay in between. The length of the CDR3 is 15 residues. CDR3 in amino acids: CASSYSPNMNTEAFF. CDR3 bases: TGTGCCAGCAGTTACTCTCCGAACATGAACACTGAAGCTTTCTTT.

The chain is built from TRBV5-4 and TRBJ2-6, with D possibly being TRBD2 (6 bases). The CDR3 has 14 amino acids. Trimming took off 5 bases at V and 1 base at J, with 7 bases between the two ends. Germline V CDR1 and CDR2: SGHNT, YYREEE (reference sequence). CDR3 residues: CASRAGSGANVLTF. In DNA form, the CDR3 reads TGTGCCAGCAGGGCGGGGTCTGGGGCCAACGTCCTGACTTTC.

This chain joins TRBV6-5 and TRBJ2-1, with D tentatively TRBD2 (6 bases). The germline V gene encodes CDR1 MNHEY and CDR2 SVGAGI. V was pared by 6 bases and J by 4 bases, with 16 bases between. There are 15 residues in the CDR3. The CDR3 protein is CASSDPPGGYNEQFF. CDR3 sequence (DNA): TGTGCCAGCAGCGATCCACCCGGGGGATACAATGAGCAGTTCTTC.

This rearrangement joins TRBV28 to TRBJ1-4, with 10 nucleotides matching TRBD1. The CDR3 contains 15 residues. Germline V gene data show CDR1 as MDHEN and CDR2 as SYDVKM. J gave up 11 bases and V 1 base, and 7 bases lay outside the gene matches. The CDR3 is CASSLSGTGVRKLFF. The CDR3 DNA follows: TGTGCCAGCAGTTTATCCGGGACAGGGGTGAGGAAACTGTTTTTT.

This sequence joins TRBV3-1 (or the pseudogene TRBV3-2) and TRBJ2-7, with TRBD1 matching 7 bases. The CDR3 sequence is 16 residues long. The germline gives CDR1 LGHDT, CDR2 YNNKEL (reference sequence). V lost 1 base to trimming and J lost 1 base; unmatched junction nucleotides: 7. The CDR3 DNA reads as TGTGCCAGCAGCCAAGGACAGGGCTGGGGGTCCTACGAGCAGTACTTC. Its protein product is CASSQGQGWGSYEQYF.

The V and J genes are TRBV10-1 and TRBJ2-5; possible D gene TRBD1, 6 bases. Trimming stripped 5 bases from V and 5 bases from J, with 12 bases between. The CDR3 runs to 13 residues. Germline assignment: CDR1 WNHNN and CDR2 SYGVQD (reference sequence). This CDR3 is CASSKQGWETQYF. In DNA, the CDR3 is TGCGCCAGCAGTAAACAGGGTTGGGAGACCCAGTACTTC.

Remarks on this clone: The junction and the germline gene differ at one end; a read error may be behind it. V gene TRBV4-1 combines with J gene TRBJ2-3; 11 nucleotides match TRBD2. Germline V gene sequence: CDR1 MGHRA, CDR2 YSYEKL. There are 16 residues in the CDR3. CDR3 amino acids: CASSQGLAGGTDTQYF. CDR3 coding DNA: TGCGCCAGCAGCCAAGGTCTAGCGGGGGGCACCGATACGCAGTATTTT.

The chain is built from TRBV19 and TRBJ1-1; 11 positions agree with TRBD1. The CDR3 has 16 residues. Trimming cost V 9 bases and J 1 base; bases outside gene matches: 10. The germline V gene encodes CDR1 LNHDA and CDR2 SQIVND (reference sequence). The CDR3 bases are TGTGCCAGCACTTCCGGGACAGGGGGACCGAACACTGAAGCTTTCTTT. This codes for CASTSGTGGPNTEAFF. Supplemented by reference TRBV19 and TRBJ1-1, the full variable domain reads DGGITQSPKYLFRKEGQNVTLSCEQNLNHDAMYWYRQDPGQGLRLIYYSQIVNDFQKGDIAEGYSVSREKKESFPLTVTSAQKNPTAFYLCASTSGTGGPNTEAFFGQGTRLTVV.

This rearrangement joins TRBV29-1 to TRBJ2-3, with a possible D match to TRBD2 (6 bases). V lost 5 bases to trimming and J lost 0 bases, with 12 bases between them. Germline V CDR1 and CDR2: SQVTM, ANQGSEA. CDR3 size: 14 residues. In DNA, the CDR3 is TGCAGCGTTAACAGTGGGACTAGCACAGATACGCAGTATTTT. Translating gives CSVNSGTSTDTQYF.

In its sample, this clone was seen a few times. The CDR3 sequence: CAARTSGGQTQYF. The CDR3 DNA is TGTGCCGCAAGGACTAGCGGGGGTCAGACCCAGTACTTC. The chain is built from TRBV2 and TRBJ2-5; 13 bases fit TRBD2. V lost 11 bases, J lost 6 bases, and 6 bases stayed unmatched. The CDR3 totals 13 residues. The germline V gene has CDR1 SNHLY and CDR2 FYNNEI.